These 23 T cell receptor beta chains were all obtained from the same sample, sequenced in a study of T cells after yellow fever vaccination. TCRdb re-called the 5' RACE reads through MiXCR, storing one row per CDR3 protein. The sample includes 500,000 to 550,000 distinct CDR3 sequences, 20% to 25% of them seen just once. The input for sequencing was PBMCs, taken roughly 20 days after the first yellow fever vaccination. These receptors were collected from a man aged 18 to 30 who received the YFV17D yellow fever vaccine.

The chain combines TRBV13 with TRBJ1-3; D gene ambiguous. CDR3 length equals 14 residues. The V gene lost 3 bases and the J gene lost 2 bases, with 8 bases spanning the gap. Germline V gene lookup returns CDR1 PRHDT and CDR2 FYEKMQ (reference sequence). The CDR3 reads CASSFQWTGNTIYF. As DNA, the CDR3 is TGTGCCAGCAGCTTCCAGTGGACTGGAAACACCATATATTTT.

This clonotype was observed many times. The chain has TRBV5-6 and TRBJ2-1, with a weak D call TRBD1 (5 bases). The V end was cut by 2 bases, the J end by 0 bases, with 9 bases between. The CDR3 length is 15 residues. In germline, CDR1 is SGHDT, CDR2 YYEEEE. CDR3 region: CASSLDRSSYNEQFF. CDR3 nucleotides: TGTGCCAGCAGCTTAGACAGAAGCTCCTACAATGAGCAGTTCTTC. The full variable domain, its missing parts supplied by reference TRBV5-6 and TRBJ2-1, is DAGVTQSPTHLIKTRGQQVTLRCSPKSGHDTVSWYQQALGQGPQFIFQYYEEEERQRGNFPDRFSGHQFPNYSSELNVNALLLGDSALYLCASSLDRSSYNEQFFGPGTRLTVL.

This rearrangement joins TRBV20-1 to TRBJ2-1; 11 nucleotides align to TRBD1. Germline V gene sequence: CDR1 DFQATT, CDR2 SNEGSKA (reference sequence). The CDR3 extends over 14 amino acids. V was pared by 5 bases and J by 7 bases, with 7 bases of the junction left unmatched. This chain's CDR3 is CSAPGTGGRNEQFF. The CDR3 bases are TGCAGTGCTCCAGGGACAGGGGGAAGAAATGAGCAGTTCTTC.

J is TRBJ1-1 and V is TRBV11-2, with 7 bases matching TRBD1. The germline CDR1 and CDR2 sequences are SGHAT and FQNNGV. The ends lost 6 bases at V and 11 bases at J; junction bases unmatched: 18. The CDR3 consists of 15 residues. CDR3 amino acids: CASRTVGQVKTGAFF. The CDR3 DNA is TGTGCCAGCAGAACCGTCGGACAGGTTAAAACGGGGGCTTTCTTT.

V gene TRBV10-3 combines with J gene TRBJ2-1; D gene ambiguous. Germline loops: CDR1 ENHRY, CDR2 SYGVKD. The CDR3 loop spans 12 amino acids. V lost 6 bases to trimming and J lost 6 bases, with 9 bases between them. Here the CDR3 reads CAISQKLNEQFF. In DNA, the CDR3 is TGTGCCATCAGCCAAAAACTCAATGAGCAGTTCTTC.

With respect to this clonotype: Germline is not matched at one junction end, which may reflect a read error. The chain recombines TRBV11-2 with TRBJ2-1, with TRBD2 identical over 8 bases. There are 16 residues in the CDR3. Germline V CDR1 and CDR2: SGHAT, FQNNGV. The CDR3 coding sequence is TGTGCCAGCAGTTTAGCGGTAGGACTAGCAGTAAATGAGCAGTTCTTC. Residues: CASSLAVGLAVNEQFF.

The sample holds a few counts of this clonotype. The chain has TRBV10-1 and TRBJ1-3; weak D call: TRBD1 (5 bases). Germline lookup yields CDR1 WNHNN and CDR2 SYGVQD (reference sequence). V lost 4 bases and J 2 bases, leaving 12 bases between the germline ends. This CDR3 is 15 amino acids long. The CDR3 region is CASSAPGITGNTIYF. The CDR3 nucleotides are TGCGCCAGCAGTGCTCCAGGGATCACTGGAAACACCATATATTTT.

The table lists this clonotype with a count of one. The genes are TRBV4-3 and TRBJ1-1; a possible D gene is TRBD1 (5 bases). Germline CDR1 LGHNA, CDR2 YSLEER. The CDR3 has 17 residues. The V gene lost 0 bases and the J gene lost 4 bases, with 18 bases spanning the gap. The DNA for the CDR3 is TGCGCCAGCAGCCAAGATGGGGCAGGGCGGCTTAGCACTGAAGCTTTCTTT. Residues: CASSQDGAGRLSTEAFF.

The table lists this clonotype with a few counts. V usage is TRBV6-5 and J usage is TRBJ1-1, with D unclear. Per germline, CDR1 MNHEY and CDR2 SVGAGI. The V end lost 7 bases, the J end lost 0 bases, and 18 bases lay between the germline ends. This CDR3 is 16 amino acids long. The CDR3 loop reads CASNFMSAGLNTEAFF. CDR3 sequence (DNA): TGTGCCAGCAATTTCATGTCGGCCGGGCTGAACACTGAAGCTTTCTTT.

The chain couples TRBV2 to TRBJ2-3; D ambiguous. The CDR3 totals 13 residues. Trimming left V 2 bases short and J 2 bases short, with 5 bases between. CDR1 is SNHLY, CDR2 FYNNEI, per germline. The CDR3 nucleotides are TGTGCCAGCAGTGAACGGCACACAGATACGCAGTATTTT. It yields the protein CASSERHTDTQYF.

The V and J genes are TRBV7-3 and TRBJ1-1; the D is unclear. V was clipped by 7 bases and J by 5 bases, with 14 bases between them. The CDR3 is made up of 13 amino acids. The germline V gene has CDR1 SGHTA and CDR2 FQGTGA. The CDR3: CASTQVPGTEAFF. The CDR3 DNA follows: TGTGCCAGCACTCAAGTTCCGGGGACTGAAGCTTTCTTT.

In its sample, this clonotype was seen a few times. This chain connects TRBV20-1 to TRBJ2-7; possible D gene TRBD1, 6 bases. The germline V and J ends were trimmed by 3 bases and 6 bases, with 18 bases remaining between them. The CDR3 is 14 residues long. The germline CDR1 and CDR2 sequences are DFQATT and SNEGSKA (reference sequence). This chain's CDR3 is CSARGRQGMAEQYF. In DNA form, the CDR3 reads TGCAGTGCTAGGGGAAGGCAGGGGATGGCCGAGCAGTACTTC.

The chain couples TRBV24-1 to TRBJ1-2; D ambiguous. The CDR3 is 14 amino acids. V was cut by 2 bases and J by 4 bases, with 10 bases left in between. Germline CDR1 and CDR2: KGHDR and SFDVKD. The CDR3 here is CATSDYRQTYGYTF. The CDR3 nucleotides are TGTGCCACCAGTGATTACCGGCAGACCTATGGCTACACCTTC.

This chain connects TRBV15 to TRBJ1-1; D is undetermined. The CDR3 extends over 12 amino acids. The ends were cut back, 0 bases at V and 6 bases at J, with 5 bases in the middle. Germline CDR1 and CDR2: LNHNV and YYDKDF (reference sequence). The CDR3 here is CATSRELSEAFF. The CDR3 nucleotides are TGTGCCACCAGCAGAGAATTATCTGAAGCTTTCTTT.

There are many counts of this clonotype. CDR3 sequence: CASRHAQGVNEPQHF. In DNA form, the CDR3 reads TGTGCCAGCCGTCACGCACAGGGTGTGAATGAGCCCCAGCATTTT. The rearrangement uses TRBV6-2 or TRBV6-3 and TRBJ1-5, with D possibly being TRBD1 (6 bases). CDR3 size: 15 residues. V gave up 8 bases and J gave up 8 bases, with 22 bases separating them. Looked up from germline, CDR1 is MNHEY and CDR2 is SVGEGT.

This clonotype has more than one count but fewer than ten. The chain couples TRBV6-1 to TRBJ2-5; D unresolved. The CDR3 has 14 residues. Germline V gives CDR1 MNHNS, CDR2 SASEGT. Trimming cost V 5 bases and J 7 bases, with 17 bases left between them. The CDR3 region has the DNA TGTGCCAGCAGTCGCCGGACCTCCGGTGGGACCCAGTACTTC. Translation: CASSRRTSGGTQYF.

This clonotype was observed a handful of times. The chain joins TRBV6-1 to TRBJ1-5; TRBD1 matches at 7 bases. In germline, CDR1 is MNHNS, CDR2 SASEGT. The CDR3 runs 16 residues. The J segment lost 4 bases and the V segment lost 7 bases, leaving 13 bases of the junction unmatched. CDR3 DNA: TGTGCCAGCATTCCACACCCCGGGACAGCGAATCAGCCCCAGCATTTT. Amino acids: CASIPHPGTANQPQHF.

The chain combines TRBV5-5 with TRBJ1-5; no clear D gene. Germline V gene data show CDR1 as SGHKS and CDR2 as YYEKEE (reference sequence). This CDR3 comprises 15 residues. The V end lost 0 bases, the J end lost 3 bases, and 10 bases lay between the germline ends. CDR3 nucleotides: TGTGCCAGCAGCTTGGATACCAGGTTCAATCAGCCCCAGCATTTT. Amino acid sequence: CASSLDTRFNQPQHF.

The CDR3 DNA follows: TGTGCCAGCAGTTTAGGGGCTGCCAGGGTAGGCGAGCAGTTCTTC. It specifies CASSLGAARVGEQFF. The V call is TRBV12-3 or TRBV12-4, the J call TRBJ2-1, with D maybe TRBD1 (5 bases). Trimming cost V 1 base and J 10 bases, with 17 bases left between them. The CDR3 consists of 15 residues.

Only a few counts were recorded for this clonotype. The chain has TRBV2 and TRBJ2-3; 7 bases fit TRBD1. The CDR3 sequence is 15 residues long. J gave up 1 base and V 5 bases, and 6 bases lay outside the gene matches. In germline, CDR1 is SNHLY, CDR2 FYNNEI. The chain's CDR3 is CASSQQGLRTDTQYF. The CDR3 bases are TGTGCCAGCAGTCAACAGGGGCTACGCACAGATACGCAGTATTTT.

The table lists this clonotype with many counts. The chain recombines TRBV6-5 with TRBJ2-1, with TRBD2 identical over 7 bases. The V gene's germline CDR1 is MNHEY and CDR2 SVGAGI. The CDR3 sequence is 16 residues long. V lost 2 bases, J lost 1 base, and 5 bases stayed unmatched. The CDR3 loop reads CASSYGSGESYNEQFF. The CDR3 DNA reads TGTGCCAGCAGTTACGGAAGCGGGGAATCCTACAATGAGCAGTTCTTC.

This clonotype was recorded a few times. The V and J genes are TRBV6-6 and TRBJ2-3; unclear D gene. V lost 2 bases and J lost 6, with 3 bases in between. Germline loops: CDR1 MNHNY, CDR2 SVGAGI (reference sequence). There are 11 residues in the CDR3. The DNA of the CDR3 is TGTGCCAGCAGTTACGAGGATACGCAGTATTTT. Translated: CASSYEDTQYF.

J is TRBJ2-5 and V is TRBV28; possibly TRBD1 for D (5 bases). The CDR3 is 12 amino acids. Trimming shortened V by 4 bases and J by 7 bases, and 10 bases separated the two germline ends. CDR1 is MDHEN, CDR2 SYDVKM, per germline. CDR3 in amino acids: CASSYLTGTQYF. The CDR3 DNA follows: TGTGCCAGCAGTTATTTAACAGGGACCCAGTACTTC. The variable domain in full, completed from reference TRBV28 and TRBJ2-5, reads DVKVTQSSRYLVKRTGEKVFLECVQDMDHENMFWYRQDPGLGLRLIYFSYDVKMKEKGDIPEGYSVSREKKERFSLILESASTNQTSMYLCASSYLTGTQYFGPGTRLLVL.